This T cell receptor beta chain originates from a study of blood T cell repertoires in COVID-19. Germline V gene lookup returns CDR1 KGHSH and CDR2 LQKENI. J gave up 6 bases and V 3 bases, and 9 bases lay outside the gene matches. This CDR3 contains 16 residues. Generated by immunoSEQ multiplex PCR, the TCRdb table keeps only in-frame clones and is missing some. The profile shows approximately 210,000 clones, around 84% of them singletons. This chain joins TRBV18 and TRBJ2-2; 8 bases map to TRBD1. Sample: peripheral blood. The clonotype comes from an elderly woman with COVID-19, enrolled during active disease. CDR3: CASSPQDRAGSGELFF. Written as DNA, the CDR3 is TGTGCCAGCTCACCCCAGGACAGGGCAGGATCCGGGGAGCTGTTTTTT.